One and the same sample provided the 12 T cell receptor beta chains below, sequenced in a study of identical twins. TCRdb itself ran the 5' RACE reads through MiXCR, one entry per CDR3 protein. Of 700,000 to 950,000 distinct CDR3 sequences listed, approximately 13% are singletons. Another study also made use of these data, one on yellow fever vaccine responses in identical twins.

What was sequenced was PBMCs. These receptors were taken from a woman aged 18-30 years in good health.

V gene TRBV12-3 or TRBV12-4 combines with J gene TRBJ2-7, with 7 nucleotides matching TRBD1. The V gene end was trimmed by 10 bases and the J gene end by 5 bases; junction bases not matched to a gene: 5. CDR3 length equals 11 residues. The CDR3, as DNA: TGTGCCATAAAGACAGGGCACGAGCAGTACTTC. Amino acids: CAIKTGHEQYF.

This clonotype was counted a few times. The V call is TRBV5-1, the J call TRBJ2-2; the D gene is possibly TRBD2 (7 bases). The V gene lost 0 bases and the J gene lost 3 bases, with 15 bases spanning the gap. CDR1 and CDR2 from the germline V gene are SGHRS and YFSETQ. The CDR3 is 17 residues long. In nucleotides, the CDR3 is TGCGCCAGCAGCTTGGTAGGCGCGGGGGCCCACACCGGGGAGCTGTTTTTT. It codes for CASSLVGAGAHTGELFF.

This clonotype has more than one count but fewer than ten. This chain joins TRBV20-1 and TRBJ2-1; D is possibly TRBD1 (5 bases). The length of the CDR3 is 14 residues. In germline, CDR1 is DFQATT, CDR2 SNEGSKA (reference sequence). V lost 1 base and J lost 7, with 14 bases in between. CDR3 loop: CSARALGPLNEQFF. The DNA for the CDR3 is TGCAGTGCTAGAGCCCTGGGGCCGCTAAATGAGCAGTTCTTC.

This clonotype was counted at least ten times. V usage is TRBV20-1 and J usage is TRBJ1-3; no definite D call. The CDR3 sequence is 16 residues long. CDR1 and CDR2 from the germline V gene are DFQATT and SNEGSKA (reference sequence). Trimming took 3 bases from V and 1 from J, leaving 16 bases between them. This CDR3 reads CSASDSRPVSGNTIYF. CDR3 nucleotide sequence: TGCAGTGCTAGCGACTCTAGACCAGTTTCTGGAAACACCATATATTTT.

This rearrangement joins TRBV3-1 to TRBJ2-3, with D perhaps matching TRBD2 (5 bases). The V end lost 4 bases, the J end lost 6 bases, and 23 bases lay between the germline ends. The CDR3 spans 17 residues. Looked up from germline, CDR1 is LGHDT and CDR2 is YNNKEL (reference sequence). The CDR3, as DNA: TGTGCCAGCAGCCCCGCCGAAAAGCTAGCTGGCGTTGATACGCAGTATTTT. It translates to CASSPAEKLAGVDTQYF.

The chain is built from TRBV6-1 and TRBJ2-1; D not resolved. This CDR3 comprises 15 residues. Trimming left V 2 bases short and J 7 bases short, with 15 bases between. Germline V gene data show CDR1 as MNHNS and CDR2 as SASEGT. In nucleotides, the CDR3 is TGTGCCAGCAGTGAATCAGAACACGCTTTTAATGAGCAGTTCTTC. Translating gives CASSESEHAFNEQFF.

This clonotype was seen only a few times. The chain couples TRBV7-9 to TRBJ2-1; 9 bases line up with TRBD2. Germline V lookup: CDR1 SEHNR, CDR2 FQNEAQ (reference sequence). This CDR3 has 17 amino acids. V lost 1 base to trimming and J lost 4 bases; unmatched junction nucleotides: 8. The CDR3 reads CASSLGEPSGIYNEQFF. CDR3 coding DNA: TGTGCCAGCAGCTTAGGTGAACCTAGCGGGATATACAATGAGCAGTTCTTC.

This clonotype appeared a few times. The rearrangement joins TRBV6-2 or TRBV6-3 to TRBJ2-1, with TRBD2 identical over 9 bases. Germline values: CDR1 MNHEY, CDR2 SVGEGT. Losses at the gene ends were 11 bases for V and 7 bases for J; bases not matched to a gene: 15. The CDR3 spans 15 residues. In DNA form, the CDR3 reads TGTGCCGGCCGGGCTAGCGGGACTCTAGTAAATGAGCAGTTCTTC. Translation: CAGRASGTLVNEQFF.

V is TRBV4-1 and J is TRBJ1-5; D unresolved. This CDR3 is 17 amino acids long. The germline CDR1 and CDR2 sequences are MGHRA and YSYEKL. With 1 base removed from V and 1 base from J, the gap between germline ends came to 14 bases. CDR3 bases: TGCGCCAGCAGCCAAGCGGCCCGAGGGCCCAGCAATCAGCCCCAGCATTTT. Its translation: CASSQAARGPSNQPQHF.

The chain couples TRBV20-1 to TRBJ2-2; 14 bases are a match to TRBD2. The V segment lost 3 bases and the J segment 3 bases; nucleotides outside the gene matches: 3. The CDR3 extends over 16 amino acids. Germline V gives CDR1 DFQATT, CDR2 SNEGSKA (reference sequence). The CDR3 protein is CSARGLAGADTGELFF. In nucleotides, the CDR3 is TGCAGTGCTAGGGGACTAGCGGGAGCCGACACCGGGGAGCTGTTTTTT.

This rearrangement joins TRBV29-1 to TRBJ2-7; TRBD1 aligns across 8 bases. Germline CDR1 reads SQVTM; CDR2 reads ANQGSEA. V was pared by 6 bases and J by 7 bases, with 8 bases of the junction left unmatched. This CDR3 contains 12 residues. Here the CDR3 reads CSVARQGYEQYF. The CDR3 DNA is TGCAGCGTCGCACGACAGGGGTATGAGCAGTACTTC.

This clonotype was seen only a few times. The chain links TRBV10-3 to TRBJ2-1; tentatively, D is TRBD2 (7 bases). Trimming removed 2 bases from V and 3 bases from J, with 17 bases in between. Germline CDR1 is ENHRY and CDR2 is SYGVKD. This CDR3 comprises 17 residues. CDR3 residues: CAISERGATSSYNEQFF. CDR3 in DNA: TGTGCCATCAGTGAGAGGGGGGCGACTAGCAGCTACAATGAGCAGTTCTTC.